This is a list of T cell receptor beta chains from one sample in a study of CD8+CD57+ T cells in acquired aplastic anemia. TCRdb reprocessed the reads via MiXCR and lists one record per CDR3 protein. The top ten clones hold about 41% of a sample with fewer than 200,000 distinct CDR3 sequences, 55% to 80% of them seen once. Sequencing used sorted CD4+, CD8+, or CD8+CD57+ T cells (not recorded which) from PBMCs. The receptors here all came from a human donor in good health. The CDR3 runs from the conserved cysteine through the conserved F or W. The D gene is left open where the match is weak. Where a row states a size, it is once, few, many or the class of an expanded clone; other rows omit it.

>few|TRBJ2-5|.|TRBV7-9
CASSLETQYF
TGTGCCAGCAGCTTAGAGACCCAGTACTTC
>many|TRBJ2-5|.|TRBV6-5
CASSYSSFIAETQYF
TGTGCCAGCAGTTACTCGAGTTTTATAGCAGAGACCCAGTACTTC
>.|TRBJ2-3|.|TRBV20-1
CSAIFLSGSTDTQYF
TGCAGTGCTATCTTCCTATCTGGCAGCACAGATACGCAGTATTTT
>many|TRBJ2-1|TRBD2|TRBV6-1
CASSEARENGNEQFF
TGTGCCAGCAGTGAGGCGCGGGAGAACGGCAATGAGCAGTTCTTC
>.|TRBJ2-5|.|TRBV7-9
CASSFRDSPTPGAQYF
TGTGCCAGCAGCTTCCGGGACAGCCCAACTCCGGGGGCCCAGTACTTC
>few|TRBJ2-5|TRBD1|TRBV24-1
CATSERTGGFETQYF
TGTGCCACCAGTGAGAGGACAGGGGGCTTCGAGACCCAGTACTTC
>.|TRBJ2-3|.|TRBV7-3
CASSVGRGADTQYF
TGTGCCAGCAGCGTCGGCCGTGGCGCAGATACGCAGTATTTT
>.|TRBJ2-1|.|TRBV2
CASVRDGYNEQFF
TGTGCCAGCGTTCGGGACGGTTACAATGAGCAGTTCTTC
>.|TRBJ2-7|.|TRBV29-1
CSVVTGHEQYF
TGCAGCGTTGTAACAGGGCACGAGCAGTACTTC
>.|TRBJ2-3|TRBD1|TRBV7-6
CASSLGTGGPDTQYF
TGTGCCAGCAGCTTAGGGACAGGGGGCCCAGATACGCAGTATTTT
>.|TRBJ1-2|TRBD1|TRBV24-1
CATSDARTGGWGGYTF
TGTGCCACCAGTGATGCGCGGACAGGGGGCTGGGGCGGCTACACCTTC
>.|TRBJ1-1|TRBD1|TRBV24-1
CATSFDRGAEAFF
TGTGCCACCAGTTTCGACAGGGGAGCTGAAGCTTTCTTT
>.|TRBJ1-1|.|TRBV29-1
CSVVEVGTEAFF
TGCAGCGTTGTGGAAGTGGGCACTGAAGCTTTCTTT
>.|TRBJ1-1|.|TRBV10-1
CASSELQTGYEAFF
TGCGCCAGCAGTGAGTTACAGACTGGGTATGAAGCTTTCTTT
>.|TRBJ2-1|TRBD2|TRBV4-1
CASSLLAGINEQFF
TGCGCCAGCAGCCTACTAGCGGGAATCAATGAGCAGTTCTTC
>.|TRBJ2-1|.|TRBV20-1
CSAGELQGPIYNEQFF
TGCAGTGCCGGAGAGTTACAGGGCCCGATTTACAATGAGCAGTTCTTC
>few|TRBJ1-1|.|TRBV2
CASSLTGAFF
TGTGCCAGCAGCCTCACCGGAGCTTTCTTT
>.|TRBJ2-1|TRBD1|TRBV2
CASSDRDRTYNEQFF
TGTGCCAGCAGTGACCGGGACAGAACCTACAATGAGCAGTTCTTC
>many|TRBJ1-1|.|TRBV5-1
CASSLEGVRMNTEAFF
TGCGCCAGCAGCTTGGAAGGGGTTCGAATGAACACTGAAGCTTTCTTT
>many|TRBJ2-7|.|TRBV6-5
CASSYHIPGDSYEQYF
TGTGCCAGCAGTTACCACATCCCCGGGGATTCCTACGAGCAGTACTTC
>.|TRBJ2-2|.|TRBV7-8
CASSFRVQGSTGELFF
TGTGCCAGCAGCTTTCGAGTCCAGGGTAGCACCGGGGAGCTGTTTTTT
>.|TRBJ2-3|.|TRBV9
CASSQDRAGRDTQYF
TGTGCCAGCAGCCAAGATCGGGCAGGGAGGGATACGCAGTATTTT
>many|TRBJ1-5|.|TRBV19
CATRGGSLANQPQHF
TGTGCCACGAGGGGGGGATCTTTAGCAAATCAGCCCCAGCATTTT
>.|TRBJ1-1|.|TRBV6-1
CASSTRTANTEAFF
TGTGCCAGCAGTACACGGACAGCGAACACTGAAGCTTTCTTT
>many|TRBJ2-3|TRBD2|TRBV19
CASSWASGSPADTQYF
TGTGCCAGTAGTTGGGCTAGCGGGAGTCCCGCAGATACGCAGTATTTT
>.|TRBJ1-1|.|TRBV7-3
CASSLTREEAFF
TGTGCCAGCAGCTTAACAAGGGAAGAAGCTTTCTTT
>.|TRBJ2-2|.|TRBV7-3
CASSLTGRLLF
TGTGCCAGCAGCTTAACAGGGAGGCTGTTATTT
>.|TRBJ2-7|.|TRBV29-1
CSVMESYEQYF
TGCAGCGTTATGGAATCCTACGAGCAGTACTTC
>.|TRBJ2-5|TRBD2|TRBV20-1
CSARVGGWETQYF
TGCAGTGCTAGAGTCGGGGGGTGGGAGACCCAGTACTTC
>once|TRBJ1-5|.|TRBV7-9
CASSLKVNQPQHF
TGTGCCAGCAGCTTAAAAGTAAATCAGCCCCAGCATTTT
>.|TRBJ2-1|.|TRBV7-3
CASSLFLGRSYNEQFF
TGTGCCAGCAGCTTATTTCTAGGGCGCTCCTACAATGAGCAGTTCTTC
>.|TRBJ1-2|.|TRBV30
CAWSTTGNYGYTF
TGTGCCTGGAGTACAACAGGGAACTATGGCTACACCTTC
>.|TRBJ2-3|.|TRBV20-1
CSATLGEEGNEQYF
TGCAGTGCTACTTTAGGTGAGGAAGGCAATGAGCAGTATTTT
>.|TRBJ2-7|.|TRBV19
CASRRFHNSYEQYF
TGTGCCAGTCGGCGATTCCACAACTCCTACGAGCAGTACTTC
>few|TRBJ2-1|.|TRBV20-1
CSAPASDYNEQFF
TGCAGTGCTCCCGCATCGGACTACAATGAGCAGTTCTTC
>.|TRBJ2-3|TRBD2|TRBV9
CASSPSGGGSTDTQYF
TGTGCCAGCAGCCCCAGCGGGGGAGGCTCCACAGATACGCAGTATTTT
>.|TRBJ1-2|.|TRBV27
CASSPLEDYGYTF
TGTGCCAGCAGTCCTCTCGAGGACTATGGCTACACCTTC
>.|TRBJ2-5|.|TRBV25-1
CASFGTYTEETQYF
TGTGCCAGCTTCGGGACTTACACCGAAGAGACCCAGTACTTC
>.|TRBJ2-3|TRBD2|TRBV13
CASSFRGLVEDTQYF
TGTGCCAGCAGCTTCAGGGGACTAGTGGAAGATACGCAGTATTTT
>.|TRBJ2-1|.|TRBV7-7
CASSFRVNEQFF
TGTGCTAGCAGCTTCAGGGTCAATGAGCAGTTCTTC
>.|TRBJ2-7|.|TRBV10-1
CASSDPHSYEQYF
TGCGCCAGCAGTGATCCTCACTCCTACGAGCAGTACTTC
>few|TRBJ2-7|TRBD1|TRBV7-9
CASSRQGNEQYF
TGTGCCAGCAGCAGACAGGGGAACGAGCAGTACTTC
>.|TRBJ1-6|.|TRBV20-1
CSAREPRGDSPLHF
TGCAGTGCTAGAGAACCCAGGGGAGATTCACCCCTCCACTTT
>.|TRBJ2-3|TRBD2|TRBV29-1
CSVTSGRFPDTQYF
TGCAGCGTTACTAGCGGGAGGTTTCCAGATACGCAGTATTTT
>.|TRBJ1-1|.|TRBV20-1
CSAGGGGTEAFF
TGCAGTGCTGGGGGGGGGGGCACTGAAGCTTTCTTT
>.|TRBJ2-7|.|TRBV5-1
CASSIGSRPLYEQYF
TGCGCCAGCAGCATCGGGTCGAGGCCCCTCTACGAGCAGTACTTC
>.|TRBJ1-6|TRBD1|TRBV7-9
CASSSPVPGQALVSPLHF
TGTGCCAGCAGCTCACCGGTACCGGGACAGGCGCTAGTGTCACCCCTCCACTTT
>once|TRBJ2-4|.|TRBV12-3/TRBV12-4
CASSFGRGAKNIQYF
TGTGCCAGCAGTTTCGGCAGGGGAGCCAAAAACATTCAGTACTTC
>many|TRBJ1-2|TRBD1|TRBV20-1
CSVRDRGAPYGYTF
TGCAGTGTCAGGGACAGGGGAGCTCCCTATGGCTACACCTTC
>.|TRBJ1-1|.|TRBV15
CATSKHDRNREAFF
TGTGCCACCAGCAAGCACGACAGGAACCGTGAAGCTTTCTTT
>many|TRBJ2-1|.|TRBV11-3
CATRERDANNEQFF
TGTGCCACCAGAGAACGGGACGCAAACAATGAGCAGTTCTTC
>.|TRBJ1-6|.|TRBV15
CASSLQGRSSPLHF
TGTGCCAGCAGTCTACAGGGACGTAGTTCACCCCTCCACTTT